Each of the 29 T cell receptor beta chains below was sequenced from the same sample in a study of shared clonotypes between healthy human individuals. Profiled with immunoSEQ multiplex PCR; TCRdb holds only in-frame clones, not every one. The data show 2 million to 2.5 million clones, approximately 95% seen once. The specimen sequenced was naive CD4+ T cells sorted from blood. As to subset: CD45RA+ positively selected. The receptors here all came from a man aged 18 to 29 in good health.

The V and J genes are TRBV10-3 and TRBJ1-2; D perhaps matches TRBD1 (6 bases). Germline CDR1 is ENHRY and CDR2 is SYGVKD. The CDR3 is made up of 14 amino acids. V gave up 6 bases and J gave up 6 bases, with 17 bases separating them. CDR3 residues: CAISGAGELHGYTF. CDR3 DNA sequence: TGTGCCATCAGCGGGGCAGGGGAACTTCATGGCTACACCTTC.

The gene calls are TRBV18 and TRBJ2-7, with D perhaps matching TRBD2 (6 bases). Trimming shortened V by 4 bases and J by 7 bases, and 17 bases separated the two germline ends. CDR3 length equals 14 residues. From germline, CDR1 is KGHSH and CDR2 LQKENI. The chain's CDR3 is CASSLNQGGREQYF. Written as DNA, the CDR3 is TGTGCCAGCTCACTCAACCAGGGTGGGAGGGAGCAGTACTTC.

This clone is a singleton in its sample. The chain has TRBV7-9 and TRBJ2-7, with D perhaps matching TRBD1 (6 bases). The CDR3 spans 14 residues. In germline, CDR1 is SEHNR, CDR2 FQNEAQ (reference sequence). Trimming shortened V by 0 bases and J by 4 bases, and 10 bases separated the two germline ends. This CDR3 is CASSLAAGEYEQYF. The CDR3 nucleotides read TGTGCCAGCAGCTTAGCTGCAGGGGAGTACGAGCAGTACTTC.

The gene calls are TRBV5-4 and TRBJ2-1; 12 positions agree with TRBD2. Germline-derived CDR1 and CDR2 are SGHNT and YYREEE (reference sequence). This CDR3 is built from 13 residues. V shed 7 bases and J 10 bases; nucleotides not matched to a gene: 6. CDR3 bases: TGTGCCAGCTTGGGGACTAGCGGGCCGGAGCAGTTCTTC. Translated, it gives CASLGTSGPEQFF.

The rearrangement joins TRBV11-2 to TRBJ2-1; tentatively, D is TRBD2 (5 bases). V was cut by 0 bases and J by 1 base, with 13 bases left in between. CDR1 SGHAT and CDR2 FQNNGV come from the germline V gene. The CDR3 loop spans 17 amino acids. CDR3 bases: TGTGCCAGCAGCTTAGATCCCCAGCGGAGTTCCTACAATGAGCAGTTCTTC. This gives the protein CASSLDPQRSSYNEQFF.

This clone was seen once. The rearrangement links TRBV7-2 to TRBJ2-2, with D perhaps matching TRBD1 (6 bases). The CDR3 length is 15 residues. With 7 bases removed from V and 3 bases from J, the gap between germline ends came to 15 bases. Germline V gene sequence: CDR1 SGHTA, CDR2 FQGNSA. CDR3 nucleotide sequence: TGTGCCAGCACCCTTAGGGGGAAGGACACCGGGGAGCTGTTTTTT. This gives the protein CASTLRGKDTGELFF.

The V and J genes are TRBV28 and TRBJ1-2, with 8 bases identical to TRBD1. The CDR3 contains 16 residues. Losses at the gene ends were 5 bases for V and 3 bases for J; bases not matched to a gene: 11. The germline gives CDR1 MDHEN, CDR2 SYDVKM. The CDR3 here is CASSTRWQGADYGYTF. In nucleotides, the CDR3 is TGTGCCAGCAGTACACGGTGGCAGGGGGCAGACTATGGCTACACCTTC.

This clone appeared a single time. The V gene is TRBV28, the J gene TRBJ2-7, with D perhaps TRBD1 or TRBD2 (5 bases each). CDR3 length: 14 amino acids. Germline CDR1 MDHEN, CDR2 SYDVKM. Trimming took off 3 bases at V and 5 bases at J, with 14 bases between the two ends. The CDR3: CASSFGASTDEQYF. The CDR3 DNA is TGTGCCAGCAGTTTCGGGGCTTCGACGGACGAGCAGTACTTC. Drawing the rest from reference TRBV28 and TRBJ2-7, the complete variable domain is DVKVTQSSRYLVKRTGEKVFLECVQDMDHENMFWYRQDPGLGLRLIYFSYDVKMKEKGDIPEGYSVSREKKERFSLILESASTNQTSMYLCASSFGASTDEQYFGPGTRLTVT.

The chain has TRBV2 and TRBJ1-1; D not certain. V shed 1 base and J shed 4 bases, with 7 bases lying between them. CDR3 length equals 13 residues. Germline V lookup: CDR1 SNHLY, CDR2 FYNNEI. The CDR3 reads CASSEVRATEAFF. CDR3 nucleotides: TGTGCCAGCAGTGAAGTTAGGGCCACTGAAGCTTTCTTT.

In its sample, this clone was seen once. V is TRBV6-5 and J is TRBJ2-7; D ambiguous. Germline V gene data show CDR1 as MNHEY and CDR2 as SVGAGI. The CDR3 totals 13 residues. Trimming removed 4 bases at V and 6 bases at J, with 13 bases between. The CDR3 region is CASSWLGLGEQYF. The CDR3 DNA reads TGTGCCAGCAGTTGGTTAGGGCTCGGCGAGCAGTACTTC.

The V call is TRBV6-6, the J call TRBJ1-2; 7 bases are a match to TRBD1. The V gene end was trimmed by 6 bases and the J gene end by 4 bases; junction bases not matched to a gene: 8. Germline V lookup: CDR1 MNHNY, CDR2 SVGAGI (reference sequence). The length of the CDR3 is 14 residues. The CDR3 reads CASRETGDTYGYTF. CDR3 DNA sequence: TGTGCCAGCAGAGAAACAGGGGATACCTATGGCTACACCTTC.

The genes are TRBV18 and TRBJ1-6, with TRBD1 matching over 9 bases. V shed 5 bases and J 4 bases; nucleotides not matched to a gene: 15. In germline, CDR1 is KGHSH, CDR2 LQKENI. CDR3 length: 19 amino acids. CDR3 sequence: CASSSFLGQGESYNSPLHF. CDR3 sequence (DNA): TGTGCCAGCTCATCTTTCCTGGGACAGGGTGAGAGTTATAATTCACCCCTCCACTTT.

The chain is built from TRBV6-5 and TRBJ1-1; weak D call: TRBD1 (5 bases). The CDR3 is 15 amino acids. Trimming cost V 8 bases and J 4 bases, with 20 bases left between them. Per the germline V gene, CDR1 is MNHEY and CDR2 is SVGAGI. CDR3 DNA: TGTGCCAGCGGGATAACGGGGCTAGGGAGCACTGAAGCTTTCTTT. Its translation is CASGITGLGSTEAFF.

About this clone itself: Other DNA sequences in this sample translate to the same CDR3. The rearrangement links TRBV18 to TRBJ1-1, with TRBD1 matching 8 bases. J was trimmed by 5 bases and V by 4 bases; bases with no gene match: 3. The germline CDR1 and CDR2 sequences are KGHSH and LQKENI. The CDR3 consists of 13 residues. The CDR3, as DNA: TGTGCCAGCTCACGCACAGGGGGGACTGAAGCTTTCTTT. Translation gives CASSRTGGTEAFF.

The chain recombines TRBV6-5 with TRBJ1-1, with no clear D. CDR3 size: 13 residues. Between the trimmed V and J ends, which lost 3 bases and 2 bases, there was a span of 7 bases. Germline V gene data show CDR1 as MNHEY and CDR2 as SVGAGI. The chain's CDR3 is CASSYRPNTEAFF. CDR3 sequence (DNA): TGTGCCAGCAGTTATCGCCCTAACACTGAAGCTTTCTTT.

The chain couples TRBV2 to TRBJ1-2; D unresolved. The germline V gene encodes CDR1 SNHLY and CDR2 FYNNEI. V was cut by 10 bases and J by 4 bases, with 13 bases left in between. CDR3 length equals 12 residues. The CDR3 bases are TGTGCCACTTCCCAAACGGGCTATGGCTACACCTTC. This gives the protein CATSQTGYGYTF.

This clone showed up just once. This chain connects TRBV5-1 to TRBJ1-2; maybe TRBD1 (5 bases). CDR1 SGHRS and CDR2 YFSETQ come from the germline V gene. The CDR3 totals 13 residues. Trimming took 4 bases from V and 5 from J, leaving 12 bases between them. This chain's CDR3 is CASSIDSGYGYTF. CDR3 sequence (DNA): TGCGCCAGCAGCATAGACAGCGGATATGGCTACACCTTC.

This sequence joins TRBV9 and TRBJ2-1, with D possibly TRBD1 on 6 matching bases. CDR1 is SGDLS and CDR2 is YYNGEE in the germline V gene. V dropped 2 bases and J dropped 4 bases, with 16 bases sitting between them. This CDR3 region has 16 residues. The CDR3 is CASSVDETGPYNEQFF. The CDR3 DNA follows: TGTGCCAGCAGCGTGGATGAGACAGGCCCGTACAATGAGCAGTTCTTC.

The V gene is TRBV28, the J gene TRBJ2-5, with 7 bases lining up with TRBD1. This CDR3 comprises 14 residues. J gave up 2 bases and V 3 bases, and 3 bases lay outside the gene matches. Germline lookup yields CDR1 MDHEN and CDR2 SYDVKM. The CDR3 region has the DNA TGTGCCAGCAGTTTGAAGGGGGCGCAAGAGACCCAGTACTTC. This codes for CASSLKGAQETQYF. Using reference TRBV28 and TRBJ2-5 for the parts outside the CDR3, the full variable domain is DVKVTQSSRYLVKRTGEKVFLECVQDMDHENMFWYRQDPGLGLRLIYFSYDVKMKEKGDIPEGYSVSREKKERFSLILESASTNQTSMYLCASSLKGAQETQYFGPGTRLLVL.

The chain couples TRBV7-2 to TRBJ1-2; 7 bases are shared with TRBD1. CDR1 SGHTA and CDR2 FQGNSA come from the germline V gene. This CDR3 is built from 14 residues. V was clipped by 5 bases and J by 3 bases; unmatched bases: 6. DNA of the CDR3: TGTGCCAGCAGCCCGCAGGGACAGTACTATGGCTACACCTTC. It specifies CASSPQGQYYGYTF.

V usage is TRBV5-4 and J usage is TRBJ2-3; either TRBD1 or TRBD2 may fit D (5 bases each). Trimming removed 5 bases from V and 4 bases from J, with 14 bases in between. The CDR3 contains 14 residues. Germline V gene sequence: CDR1 SGHNT, CDR2 YYREEE (reference sequence). This CDR3 is CASRAQGPPDTQYF. CDR3 nucleotide sequence: TGTGCCAGCAGAGCCCAGGGACCCCCAGATACGCAGTATTTT.

The rearrangement uses TRBV10-3 and TRBJ2-7, with a possible D match to TRBD2 (6 bases). The CDR3 runs to 13 residues. V lost 3 bases and J 5 bases, leaving 11 bases between the germline ends. Germline CDR1 is ENHRY and CDR2 is SYGVKD. Written as DNA, the CDR3 is TGTGCCATCAGTGAACCCCCTAGCGACGAGCAGTACTTC. Protein sequence: CAISEPPSDEQYF.

V usage is TRBV29-1 and J usage is TRBJ2-1, with D uncertain. The germline V gene has CDR1 SQVTM and CDR2 ANQGSEA. V lost 6 bases and J lost 4, with 16 bases in between. This CDR3 has 14 amino acids. DNA of the CDR3: TGCAGCGTCAAGTTGAGGACGTGGTACAATGAGCAGTTCTTC. Its translation is CSVKLRTWYNEQFF.

V usage is TRBV5-1 and J usage is TRBJ2-1; D is undetermined. Between the trimmed V and J ends, which lost 0 bases and 8 bases, there was a span of 9 bases. Germline V gene lookup returns CDR1 SGHRS and CDR2 YFSETQ. The CDR3 loop spans 13 amino acids. CDR3 DNA sequence: TGCGCCAGCAGCTTGGCCGTGGCGGATGAGCAGTTCTTC. This sequence encodes CASSLAVADEQFF.

A single count supports this clone. The identical CDR3 is also encoded by other nucleotide sequences in the sample. The chain uses TRBV18 and TRBJ2-5; 13 bases map to TRBD2. V gave up 4 bases and J gave up 5 bases; unmatched junction bases: 1. The germline V gene has CDR1 KGHSH and CDR2 LQKENI. This CDR3 is 14 amino acids long. CDR3 sequence (DNA): TGTGCCAGCTCACGGACTAGCGGGAGCGAGACCCAGTACTTC. It specifies CASSRTSGSETQYF.

The V call is TRBV5-4, the J call TRBJ2-4, with D unclear. This CDR3 has 14 residues. Germline V gene data show CDR1 as SGHNT and CDR2 as YYREEE (reference sequence). Trimming pared 4 bases from V and 0 bases from J, leaving 8 bases between. DNA for the CDR3: TGTGCCAGCAGCCCTGAGCTAGCCAAAAACATTCAGTACTTC. Protein product: CASSPELAKNIQYF. Full variable domain (remainder filled in from reference TRBV5-4 and TRBJ2-4): ETGVTQSPTHLIKTRGQQVTLRCSSQSGHNTVSWYQQALGQGPQFIFQYYREEENGRGNFPPRFSGLQFPNYSSELNVNALELDDSALYLCASSPELAKNIQYFGAGTRLSVL.

The chain combines TRBV2 with TRBJ2-7; 9 positions match TRBD1. The germline CDR1 and CDR2 sequences are SNHLY and FYNNEI. The junction had 8 bases not matched to a gene; V was cut back by 8 bases and J by 3 bases. This CDR3 has 14 residues. CDR3 coding DNA: TGTGCCAGCGGAGAGGACAGGGGAAACTACGAGCAGTACTTC. This sequence encodes CASGEDRGNYEQYF.

This chain connects TRBV27 to TRBJ1-5; tentatively, D is TRBD1 (6 bases). Germline V gene lookup returns CDR1 MNHEY and CDR2 SMNVEV (reference sequence). The CDR3 contains 14 residues. Trimming took off 5 bases at V and 5 bases at J, with 13 bases between the two ends. CDR3 sequence: CASSPYGGHQPQHF. DNA for the CDR3: TGTGCCAGCAGTCCCTACGGGGGGCATCAGCCCCAGCATTTT.

The rearrangement joins TRBV7-9 to TRBJ1-2; D uncertain. The germline CDR1 and CDR2 sequences are SEHNR and FQNEAQ (reference sequence). CDR3 length equals 14 residues. V was shortened by 1 base and J by 0 bases, with 6 bases between the two germline ends. CDR3: CASSLETPNYGYTF. The CDR3 nucleotides are TGTGCCAGCAGCTTAGAGACACCTAACTATGGCTACACCTTC.